This TCR beta chain was found in a study of T cell responses to AZD1222 COVID-19 vaccine. Broader study findings: Spike-specific TCR breadth and depth rose after two AZD1222 doses. No repertoire was sampled before or during the peak T cell response, only after it.

Turning to this clone: Antigen specificity is unknown.

Sequencing used immunoSEQ multiplex PCR; TCRdb keeps in-frame clones, though not all of them. The repertoire consists of some 150,000 clones, with around 90% occurring once and the leading ten covering about 3.4%. The CDR3 is made up of 15 amino acids. V was cut by 0 bases and J by 4 bases, with 10 bases left in between. Germline CDR1 LNHNV, CDR2 YYDKDF (reference sequence). The genes are TRBV15 and TRBJ2-1; D remains unclear. Sequenced material: peripheral blood, taken 28 days after the second AZD1222 dose. The sequence came from an adult who received the AZD1222 COVID-19 vaccine. CDR3 nucleotide sequence: TGTGCCACCAGCAGAGATACGCGCGCTTACAATGAGCAGTTCTTC. Translating gives CATSRDTRAYNEQFF.